The clone carrying this T cell receptor (beta chain) was counted a few times. The target antigen is unknown. These data belong to a study of T cell repertoires in cytomegalovirus infection. About the research overall: Public signatures in TCR beta pointed to CMV infection and matching HLA type.

TCRdb re-called the reads with MiXCR, one entry per CDR3 protein. The sample yields nearly 650,000 distinct CDR3 sequences, roughly a quarter seen once. Notes on the study in general: CMV-specific HLA-C-restricted TCR beta clonotypes dominated the ex vivo response. Carriage of CMV together with the relevant HLA was identifiable through cumulative public TCR beta family frequency.

The CDR3 runs 14 residues. Trimming stripped 3 bases from V and 1 base from J, with 8 bases between. Germline values: CDR1 LGHNA, CDR2 YSLEER. This rearrangement joins TRBV4-3 to TRBJ2-3, with D perhaps TRBD2 (6 bases). The receptor comes from a human donor in good health (CMV status not recorded). Some clones in this sample may be carry-over from other donors' samples. The specimen sequenced was CD8+ T cells from PBMCs. CDR3 nucleotide sequence: TGCGCCAGCAGCCAGGCGGGGCGCACAGATACGCAGTATTTT. Translated: CASSQAGRTDTQYF.